The entry below describes one T cell receptor (beta chain). V lost 1 base and J lost 2, with 10 bases in between. This CDR3 is 14 amino acids long. Germline assignment: CDR1 DFQATT and CDR2 SNEGSKA (reference sequence). This sample was taken from a study of T-cell reconstitution after alpha-beta-depleted transplantation in children. Unique molecular identifiers were incorporated during preparation of the TCRbeta library. TCRdb re-analysed the PCR reads in MiXCR, keeping a single row per CDR3 protein. The sample lists about 360,000 distinct CDR3 sequences; roughly 14% were seen once. Material: PBMCs, obtained from the stem cell graft. The receptor was isolated from a human donor who donated a stem cell graft to a child with Fanconi anemia. The chain has TRBV20-1 and TRBJ2-3; no firm D call. CDR3 amino acids: CSARVSRLTDTQYF. The CDR3 coding sequence is TGCAGTGCTAGAGTCTCCAGGCTCACAGATACGCAGTATTTT.